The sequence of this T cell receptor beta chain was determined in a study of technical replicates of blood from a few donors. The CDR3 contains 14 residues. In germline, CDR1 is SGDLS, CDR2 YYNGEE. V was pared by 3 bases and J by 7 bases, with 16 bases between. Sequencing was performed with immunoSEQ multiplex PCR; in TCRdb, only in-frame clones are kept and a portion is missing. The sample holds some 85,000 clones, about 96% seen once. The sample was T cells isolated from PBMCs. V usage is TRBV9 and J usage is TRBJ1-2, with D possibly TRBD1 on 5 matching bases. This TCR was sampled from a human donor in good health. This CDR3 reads CASSALSSGAGYTF. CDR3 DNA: TGTGCCAGCAGCGCCCTATCAAGCGGGGCTGGCTACACCTTC.